This T cell receptor beta chain stems from a study of cytomegalovirus exposure and HLA in healthy donors. About this clone itself: What it recognizes is unknown.

In germline, CDR1 is MGHRA, CDR2 YSYEKL. Trimming shortened V by 0 bases and J by 2 bases, and 14 bases separated the two germline ends. This CDR3 contains 17 residues. The study drew the donors from its approximately 110-subject validation cohort, separate from the roughly 700-subject first cohort. Generated by immunoSEQ multiplex PCR, the TCRdb table keeps only in-frame clones and is missing some. The sample consists of 55,000 to 75,000 clones, 90% to 96% of them appearing once. Findings and caveats of the study: There were about 160 TCR beta chains listed as cytomegalovirus-associated. Rarity marked most TCR sequences, yet some public TCRs occurred in many donors. That first-cohort TCR clusters tended to co-occur in the roughly 130 validation repertoires was found in a later analysis.

The sample was PBMCs. The V gene is TRBV4-1, the J gene TRBJ2-1, with D possibly matching TRBD2 (5 bases). This TCR was recovered from a woman aged 18-29 years in good health and CMV-seronegative. The CDR3 region has the DNA TGCGCCAGCAGCCAAGATCTCCCCCGGGGAGCCTACAATGAGCAGTTCTTC. This sequence encodes CASSQDLPRGAYNEQFF.